This T cell receptor beta chain was found in a study of T cell responses to AZD1222 COVID-19 vaccine. This CDR3 has 16 residues. Trimming pared 7 bases from V and 0 bases from J, leaving 18 bases between. Germline loops: CDR1 SGHDT, CDR2 YYEEEE. The table came from immunoSEQ multiplex PCR; TCRdb's copy has only in-frame clones and leaves some out. The sample has fewer than 150,000 clones; approximately 90% are singletons. The source material was peripheral blood, sampled 28 days after the second AZD1222 dose. The chain links TRBV5-6 to TRBJ2-3; TRBD1 is a possible D gene (6 bases). The sequence came from an adult who received the AZD1222 COVID-19 vaccine. DNA of the CDR3: TGTGCCAGCTCCCTTTTCAGGGGCGGGAGCACAGATACGCAGTATTTT. This translates into CASSLFRGGSTDTQYF.